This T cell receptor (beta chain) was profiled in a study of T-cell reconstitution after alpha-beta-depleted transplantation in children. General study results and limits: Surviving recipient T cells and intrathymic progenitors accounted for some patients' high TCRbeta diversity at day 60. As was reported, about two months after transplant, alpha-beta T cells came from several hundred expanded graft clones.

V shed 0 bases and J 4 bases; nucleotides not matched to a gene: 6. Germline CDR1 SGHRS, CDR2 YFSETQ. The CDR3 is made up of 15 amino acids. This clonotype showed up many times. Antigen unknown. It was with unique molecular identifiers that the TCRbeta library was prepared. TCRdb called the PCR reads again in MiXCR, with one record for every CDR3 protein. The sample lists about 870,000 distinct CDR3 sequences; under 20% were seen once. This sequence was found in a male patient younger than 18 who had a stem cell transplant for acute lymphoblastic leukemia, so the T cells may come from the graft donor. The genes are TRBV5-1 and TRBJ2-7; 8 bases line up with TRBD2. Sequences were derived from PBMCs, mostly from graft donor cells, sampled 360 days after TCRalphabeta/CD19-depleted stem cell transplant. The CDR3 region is CASSLASGRVYEQYF. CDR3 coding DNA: TGCGCCAGCAGCTTGGCGTCCGGGAGGGTTTACGAGCAGTACTTC.